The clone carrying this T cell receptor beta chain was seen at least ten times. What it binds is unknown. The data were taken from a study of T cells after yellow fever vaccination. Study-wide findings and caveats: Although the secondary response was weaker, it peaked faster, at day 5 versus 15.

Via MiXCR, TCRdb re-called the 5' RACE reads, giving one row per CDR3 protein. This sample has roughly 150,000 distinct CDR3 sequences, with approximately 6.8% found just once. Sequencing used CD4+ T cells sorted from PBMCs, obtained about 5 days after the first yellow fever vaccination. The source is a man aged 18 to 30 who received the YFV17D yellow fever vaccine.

In DNA, the CDR3 is TGCGCCAGCAGCCAAGCCTTGGGGGCAGGGACCCAGTACTTC. The encoded protein is CASSQALGAGTQYF. The rearrangement links TRBV4-3 to TRBJ2-5; tentatively, D is TRBD1 (6 bases). The CDR3 length is 14 residues. The germline V gene encodes CDR1 LGHNA and CDR2 YSLEER. The V and J ends lost 1 base and 7 bases respectively, with 13 bases between them.